One and the same sample provided the 20 T cell receptor beta chains below, sequenced in a study of cytomegalovirus exposure and HLA in healthy donors. Clones were read by immunoSEQ multiplex PCR, and TCRdb kept only the in-frame ones, dropping some. The repertoire consists of tens of thousands of clones, with about 88% occurring once and the leading ten covering more than 0.85%. Input material: PBMCs. Source of these receptors: a man younger than 35 in good health and CMV-seronegative.

The V and J genes are TRBV11-2 and TRBJ2-7; a possible D gene is TRBD2 (6 bases). This CDR3 comprises 17 residues. Trimming pared 4 bases from V and 7 bases from J, leaving 26 bases between. Looked up from germline, CDR1 is SGHAT and CDR2 is FQNNGV. In DNA form, the CDR3 reads TGTGCCAGCAGCTCCCGGGGATTGGGACGCCGGGGAGGAGAGCAGTACTTC. Amino acid sequence: CASSSRGLGRRGGEQYF.

This chain uses TRBV15 with TRBJ2-5, with D perhaps TRBD1 (5 bases). Germline CDR1 is LNHNV and CDR2 is YYDKDF (reference sequence). There are 14 residues in the CDR3. V dropped 5 bases and J dropped 0 bases, with 10 bases sitting between them. CDR3 region: CATSLGPDQETQYF. For the CDR3, the DNA is TGTGCCACCAGCCTGGGGCCGGACCAAGAGACCCAGTACTTC.

The chain joins TRBV11-2 to TRBJ2-7; TRBD1 agrees at 8 bases. The germline gives CDR1 SGHAT, CDR2 FQNNGV. This CDR3 has 14 amino acids. V lost 6 bases to trimming and J lost 3 bases; unmatched junction nucleotides: 7. CDR3 in amino acids: CASRPTGEDYEQYF. CDR3 bases: TGTGCCAGCAGACCGACAGGGGAGGACTACGAGCAGTACTTC. Using reference TRBV11-2 and TRBJ2-7 for the parts outside the CDR3, the full variable domain is EAGVAQSPRYKIIEKRQSVAFWCNPISGHATLYWYQQILGQGPKLLIQFQNNGVVDDSQLPKDRFSAERLKGVDSTLKIQPAKLEDSAVYLCASRPTGEDYEQYFGPGTRLTVT.

The J gene is TRBJ2-7, the V gene TRBV5-1, with TRBD1 matching 7 bases. Germline V gene sequence: CDR1 SGHRS, CDR2 YFSETQ. This CDR3 is 14 amino acids long. V lost 3 bases and J lost 3; bases outside the gene matches: 6. CDR3 in DNA: TGCGCCAGCAGCTCCGGGACAGACGGCTACGAGCAGTACTTC. Its protein product is CASSSGTDGYEQYF.

The chain recombines TRBV4-2 with TRBJ1-1; D is undetermined. Germline assignment: CDR1 LGHNA and CDR2 YNFKEQ. Trimming pared 4 bases from V and 2 bases from J, leaving 17 bases between. The CDR3 has 16 residues. CDR3 nucleotide sequence: TGTGCCAGCAGCCTAATGGGTACCCCAGGAAACACTGAAGCTTTCTTT. Translation gives CASSLMGTPGNTEAFF.

The chain employs TRBV6-4 and TRBJ2-1; TRBD2 agrees at 9 bases. Germline CDR1 reads MRHNA; CDR2 reads SNTAGT. This CDR3 region has 14 residues. The ends lost 3 bases at V and 6 bases at J; junction bases unmatched: 3. The CDR3 region has the DNA TGTGCCAGCAGTGATCTAGCGGGATCCAATGAGCAGTTCTTC. Translating it yields CASSDLAGSNEQFF.

This clone came up once. The gene calls are TRBV29-1 and TRBJ1-2; no firm D call. V lost 3 bases and J 7 bases, leaving 12 bases between the germline ends. The germline V gene encodes CDR1 SQVTM and CDR2 ANQGSEA. This CDR3 is 12 amino acids long. CDR3 coding DNA: TGCAGCGTTGATCGAGGGTTGGGTGGCTACACCTTC. Encoded protein: CSVDRGLGGYTF. The complete variable domain, with remaining parts taken from reference TRBV29-1 and TRBJ1-2, reads SAVISQKPSRDICQRGTSLTIQCQVDSQVTMMFWYRQQPGQSLTLIATANQGSEATYESGFVIDKFPISRPNLTFSTLTVSNMSPEDSSIYLCSVDRGLGGYTFGSGTRLTVV.

The chain has TRBV28 and TRBJ1-2, with TRBD1 as a possible D gene (5 bases). This CDR3 has 13 amino acids. Trimming stripped 6 bases from V and 5 bases from J, with 13 bases between. Germline-derived CDR1 and CDR2 are MDHEN and SYDVKM. The CDR3 DNA sequence: TGTGCCAGCAGGACCGGGGGGGTGTATGGCTACACCTTC. Translation: CASRTGGVYGYTF.

The J gene is TRBJ2-3, the V gene TRBV5-1; 8 nucleotides match TRBD1. Germline values: CDR1 SGHRS, CDR2 YFSETQ. Germline trimming cut 4 bases from V and 5 bases from J; bases unmatched to any gene: 12. This CDR3 is built from 16 residues. The chain's CDR3 is CASSPSGQGNLDTQYF. In DNA form, the CDR3 reads TGCGCCAGCAGCCCAAGCGGACAGGGAAACCTAGATACGCAGTATTTT.

V usage is TRBV28 and J usage is TRBJ1-5; a weak D match, TRBD1 (5 bases). Trimming took off 3 bases at V and 3 bases at J, with 12 bases between the two ends. This CDR3 has 15 residues. CDR1 is MDHEN, CDR2 SYDVKM, per germline. The CDR3 region has the DNA TGTGCCAGCAGTTTCCAGGACATCGACAATCAGCCCCAGCATTTT. Its translation: CASSFQDIDNQPQHF.

The chain uses TRBV10-3 and TRBJ1-5; D gene ambiguous. The CDR3 is 15 residues long. With 6 bases removed from V and 6 bases from J, the gap between germline ends came to 18 bases. Germline assignment: CDR1 ENHRY and CDR2 SYGVKD. For the CDR3, the DNA is TGTGCCATCAGATCCTCTCAGGTGGCGGGTCAGCCCCAGCATTTT. It specifies CAIRSSQVAGQPQHF.

The CDR3 coding sequence is TGTGCCAGCAGTCCCCCCGGGGACAATGAGCAGTTCTTC. It encodes CASSPPGDNEQFF. J is TRBJ2-1 and V is TRBV6-6, with D perhaps matching TRBD2 (5 bases). CDR3 length: 13 residues. V dropped 5 bases and J dropped 5 bases, with 10 bases sitting between them. Germline V gives CDR1 MNHNY, CDR2 SVGAGI (reference sequence).

The CDR3 here is CASSEAGLAGYDTQYF. The DNA for the CDR3 is TGTGCCAGCAGTGAAGCTGGACTAGCGGGCTATGATACGCAGTATTTT. This chain joins TRBV2 and TRBJ2-3, with 11 positions matching TRBD2. The ends lost 0 bases at V and 6 bases at J; junction bases unmatched: 5. CDR1 is SNHLY, CDR2 FYNNEI, per germline. The CDR3 length is 16 residues.

This clone showed up just a few times. The V gene is TRBV27, the J gene TRBJ1-5; D is ambiguous. V shed 3 bases and J shed 3 bases, with 9 bases lying between them. The CDR3 sequence is 14 residues long. The germline V gene has CDR1 MNHEY and CDR2 SMNVEV (reference sequence). The chain's CDR3 is CASSFGQNNQPQHF. In nucleotides, the CDR3 is TGTGCCAGCAGTTTTGGTCAGAACAATCAGCCCCAGCATTTT.

The chain links TRBV4-3 to TRBJ2-1, with D possibly TRBD2 on 5 matching bases. The CDR3 is 16 residues long. Germline-derived CDR1 and CDR2 are LGHNA and YSLEER. Trimming pared 1 base from V and 0 bases from J, leaving 10 bases between. CDR3 protein: CASSQGVGSSYNEQFF. The CDR3 nucleotides are TGCGCCAGCAGCCAAGGTGTGGGGAGCTCCTACAATGAGCAGTTCTTC.

The chain joins TRBV11-2 to TRBJ2-7, with 10 positions matching TRBD1. Trimming removed 5 bases from V and 7 bases from J; junction bases left unmatched: 8. Looked up from germline, CDR1 is SGHAT and CDR2 is FQNNGV. This CDR3 has 14 residues. CDR3 coding DNA: TGTGCCAGCAGCGTAGGGACAGGGGATGAGGAGCAGTACTTC. It encodes CASSVGTGDEEQYF.

V and J are TRBV19 and TRBJ1-5, with a weak D call TRBD1 (6 bases). This CDR3 is 15 amino acids long. The V end lost 6 bases, the J end lost 1 base, and 13 bases lay between the germline ends. Germline V gene lookup returns CDR1 LNHDA and CDR2 SQIVND (reference sequence). CDR3: CASSTQDRSNQPQHF. The CDR3, as DNA: TGTGCCAGTAGCACCCAGGACAGAAGCAATCAGCCCCAGCATTTT.

CDR3 in DNA: TGTGCCATCAGTGAACGACAGGGAGCGTCGTCCTACGAGCAGTACTTC. Residues: CAISERQGASSYEQYF. The V and J genes are TRBV10-3 and TRBJ2-7; 7 bases map to TRBD1. With 3 bases clipped from V and 1 base from J, the junction kept 9 bases outside the gene matches. The CDR3 consists of 16 residues. The germline V gene encodes CDR1 ENHRY and CDR2 SYGVKD.

CDR3 loop: CAIRGGLAGGYVTDTQYF. DNA of the CDR3: TGTGCCATCAGGGGCGGCCTAGCGGGAGGGTACGTCACAGATACGCAGTATTTT. The chain carries TRBV10-3 and TRBJ2-3, with TRBD2 identical over 12 bases. The junction had 12 bases not matched to a gene; V was cut back by 6 bases and J by 2 bases. The CDR3 has 18 residues. Germline assignment: CDR1 ENHRY and CDR2 SYGVKD.

This sequence joins TRBV5-1 and TRBJ2-3; a possible D gene is TRBD1 (6 bases). V was shortened by 7 bases and J by 5 bases, with 11 bases between the two germline ends. Germline V lookup: CDR1 SGHRS, CDR2 YFSETQ. This CDR3 has 12 amino acids. Here the CDR3 reads CASGGTGDTQYF. CDR3 coding DNA: TGCGCCAGCGGGGGCACGGGAGATACGCAGTATTTT. The full variable domain, its missing parts supplied by reference TRBV5-1 and TRBJ2-3, is KAGVTQTPRYLIKTRGQQVTLSCSPISGHRSVSWYQQTPGQGLQFLFEYFSETQRNKGNFPGRFSGRQFSNSRSEMNVSTLELGDSALYLCASGGTGDTQYFGPGTRLTVL.